Here is one TCR beta chain with its context. Its antigen remains unknown. Germline-derived CDR1 and CDR2 are LGHDT and YNNKEL (reference sequence). With 1 base removed from V and 7 bases from J, the gap between germline ends came to 14 bases. The CDR3 spans 16 residues. The RNA, 0.5 to 1 ug, was put through reverse transcription using random hexamers. Using its own MiXCR run on the immunoSEQ multiplex PCR reads, TCRdb lists one record per CDR3 protein. This sample yields 150,000 to 200,000 distinct CDR3 sequences, of which just under 95% are seen a single time; roughly 0.13% belongs to the top ten. Sequencing targeted TCR beta in T cells from blood (CD8+ and CD4+). This specimen belongs to a study of CD8 T cells in Susac syndrome. Study-level results: By the study's own acknowledgment, its TCR sequencing and HLA analysis included relatively few individuals.

This chain links TRBV3-1 with TRBJ1-6; D is possibly TRBD1 (5 bases). This sequence was found in a human donor in good health. The sequenced sample was CD4+ T cells from PBMCs. Here the CDR3 reads CASSQAGSGLNSPLHF. The CDR3 nucleotides read TGTGCCAGCAGCCAAGCGGGGTCGGGGCTCAATTCACCCCTCCACTTT.